One sample yielded the 17 T cell receptor beta chains listed below, sequenced in a study of Ad26.COV2.S vaccination and SARS-CoV-2 variants. Treatment described: about 20 received Ad26.COV2.S at low or high dose, single or two shots; 5 received placebo; per-sample allocation not given. Sampling happened 63 days after the first vaccine or placebo injection. Assay: immunoSEQ multiplex PCR; the TCRdb copy retains only in-frame clones and omits some. Found here are about 440,000 clones, roughly 85% of them singletons; the top ten hold roughly 12%. The sample consisted of peripheral blood, taken in a trial of Ad26.COV2.S vaccine versus placebo. The receptor source for this set is a person aged 18 to 65 who received the Ad26.COV2.S COVID-19 vaccine or a placebo.

The chain combines TRBV7-2 with TRBJ2-5; D is unresolved. This CDR3 comprises 17 residues. CDR1 and CDR2 (germline): SGHTA, FQGNSA. Trimming took 2 bases from V and 1 from J, leaving 17 bases between them. DNA of the CDR3: TGTGCCAGCAGCTTAATCGGTAGAACTTTGACCCAAGAGACCCAGTACTTC. This codes for CASSLIGRTLTQETQYF.

The chain is built from TRBV18 and TRBJ1-2, with D unresolved. Trimming removed 3 bases from V and 8 bases from J, with 10 bases in between. Germline lookup yields CDR1 KGHSH and CDR2 LQKENI. The CDR3 runs 12 residues. CDR3 DNA sequence: TGTGCCAGCTCACCCAAGGCGGGAGGCTACACCTTC. Protein product: CASSPKAGGYTF. Filled out from reference TRBV18 and TRBJ1-2, the complete variable domain reads NAGVMQNPRHLVRRRGQEARLRCSPMKGHSHVYWYRQLPEEGLKFMVYLQKENIIDESGMPKERFSAEFPKEGPSILRIQQVVRGDSAAYFCASSPKAGGYTFGSGTRLTVV.

This clone appeared once. This chain joins TRBV28 and TRBJ2-7; D may be TRBD1 or TRBD2 (5 bases each). The CDR3 contains 17 residues. The V gene's germline CDR1 is MDHEN and CDR2 SYDVKM. Trimming took off 7 bases at V and 2 bases at J, with 24 bases between the two ends. The CDR3 coding sequence is TGTGCCAGCACAAGGGGTCGGGGCGGGCGAAATCCCTACGAGCAGTACTTC. This gives the protein CASTRGRGGRNPYEQYF. Drawing the rest from reference TRBV28 and TRBJ2-7, the complete variable domain is DVKVTQSSRYLVKRTGEKVFLECVQDMDHENMFWYRQDPGLGLRLIYFSYDVKMKEKGDIPEGYSVSREKKERFSLILESASTNQTSMYLCASTRGRGGRNPYEQYFGPGTRLTVT.

V gene TRBV5-1 combines with J gene TRBJ1-4; possibly TRBD1 for D (6 bases). V was cut by 1 base and J by 0 bases, with 10 bases left in between. Germline values: CDR1 SGHRS, CDR2 YFSETQ. CDR3 size: 16 residues. CDR3 nucleotides: TGCGCCAGCAGCTTGAGGGGGGACGCAACTAATGAAAAACTGTTTTTT. This codes for CASSLRGDATNEKLFF.

The rearrangement joins TRBV27 to TRBJ2-7; D tentatively fits TRBD1 or TRBD2 (5 bases each). Trimming took 3 bases from V and 3 from J, leaving 9 bases between them. The germline V gene encodes CDR1 MNHEY and CDR2 SMNVEV (reference sequence). The CDR3 totals 13 residues. In DNA, the CDR3 is TGTGCCAGCAGTTTGGGGACGGGCTACGAGCAGTACTTC. Its translation is CASSLGTGYEQYF.

The rearrangement joins TRBV6-5 to TRBJ1-1; D remains ambiguous. Trimming stripped 8 bases from V and 0 bases from J, with 16 bases between. This CDR3 has 15 amino acids. The V gene's germline CDR1 is MNHEY and CDR2 SVGAGI. The CDR3 region is CASSRGGNMNTEAFF. The CDR3 nucleotides read TGTGCCAGCTCCCGGGGTGGGAATATGAACACTGAAGCTTTCTTT.

For the CDR3, the DNA is TGTGCCAGCAGAGAACCACCAGGGGAGACCCAGTACTTC. It specifies CASREPPGETQYF. This sequence joins TRBV2 and TRBJ2-5; D is possibly TRBD1 (5 bases). This CDR3 is built from 13 residues. Trimming pared 6 bases from V and 5 bases from J, leaving 13 bases between. Germline V gene data show CDR1 as SNHLY and CDR2 as FYNNEI.

For the CDR3, the DNA is TGTGCCAGCAGCGACCAGGGTTTCATCTCTGGAAACACCATATATTTT. This sequence encodes CASSDQGFISGNTIYF. This chain joins TRBV7-2 and TRBJ1-3; possible D gene TRBD1, 5 bases. V lost 5 bases, J lost 0 bases, and 14 bases lay in between. Germline CDR1 reads SGHTA; CDR2 reads FQGNSA. This CDR3 is built from 16 residues.

The J gene is TRBJ1-5, the V gene TRBV2; D is unresolved. The ends were cut back, 3 bases at V and 3 bases at J, with 15 bases in the middle. CDR1 is SNHLY, CDR2 FYNNEI, per germline. The length of the CDR3 is 16 residues. The CDR3 protein is CASSDLAGSPNQPQHF. In DNA, the CDR3 is TGTGCCAGCAGTGATTTGGCAGGATCACCCAATCAGCCCCAGCATTTT.

The chain recombines TRBV6-2 or TRBV6-3 with TRBJ2-3; 7 bases line up with TRBD2. This CDR3 has 17 residues. Germline-derived CDR1 and CDR2 are MNHEY and SVGEGT. V dropped 3 bases and J dropped 3; count of bases not matched to a gene: 12. CDR3 loop: CASSYYFGLGTTDTQYF. CDR3 coding DNA: TGTGCCAGCAGTTATTATTTTGGACTAGGGACGACAGATACGCAGTATTTT.

The chain uses TRBV19 and TRBJ1-3, with D perhaps TRBD1 (5 bases). Germline V gene sequence: CDR1 LNHDA, CDR2 SQIVND (reference sequence). The V gene lost 11 bases and the J gene lost 3 bases, with 14 bases spanning the gap. The CDR3 runs 13 residues. The CDR3 protein is CASQGAGGNTIYF. CDR3 in DNA: TGTGCCTCCCAGGGTGCAGGTGGAAACACCATATATTTT. The whole variable domain, remainder taken from reference TRBV19 and TRBJ1-3, is DGGITQSPKYLFRKEGQNVTLSCEQNLNHDAMYWYRQDPGQGLRLIYYSQIVNDFQKGDIAEGYSVSREKKESFPLTVTSAQKNPTAFYLCASQGAGGNTIYFGEGSWLTVV.

CDR3 protein: CASSLLGGVEAFF. CDR3 nucleotides: TGTGCCAGCAGTTTGCTCGGGGGCGTTGAAGCTTTCTTT. The V and J genes are TRBV12-3 or TRBV12-4 and TRBJ1-1; D may be TRBD1 (6 bases). This CDR3 spans 13 amino acids. V lost 3 bases and J 7 bases, leaving 12 bases between the germline ends.

In nucleotides, the CDR3 is TGTGCCGGGATAGCGGGAGGGCCGAACATGGATGAGCAGTTCTTC. Its protein is CAGIAGGPNMDEQFF. The V gene is TRBV28, the J gene TRBJ2-1; 11 bases map to TRBD2. After removal of 11 bases from V and 8 bases from J, the junction contained 14 bases not matched to a gene. This CDR3 spans 15 amino acids. Germline loops: CDR1 MDHEN, CDR2 SYDVKM.

V usage is TRBV6-2 or TRBV6-3 and J usage is TRBJ2-1; D is undetermined. V dropped 1 base and J dropped 8 bases, with 6 bases sitting between them. This CDR3 is built from 12 residues. Germline V gene data show CDR1 as MNHEY and CDR2 as SVGEGT. CDR3 loop: CASSYLTDEQFF. For the CDR3, the DNA is TGTGCCAGCAGTTACTTAACAGATGAGCAGTTCTTC.

This chain links TRBV28 with TRBJ2-1; 11 bases align to TRBD2. Germline V gene lookup returns CDR1 MDHEN and CDR2 SYDVKM. V gave up 5 bases and J gave up 4 bases; unmatched junction bases: 4. The CDR3 loop spans 15 amino acids. CDR3 in DNA: TGTGCCAGCAGTCCGACTAGCGGGATATACAATGAGCAGTTCTTC. Its translation is CASSPTSGIYNEQFF.

In this sample, this clone turned up once. The genes are TRBV25-1 and TRBJ1-6; possible D gene TRBD1, 6 bases. Germline CDR1 reads MGHDK; CDR2 reads SYGVNS. The CDR3 runs to 13 residues. Trimming removed 4 bases at V and 6 bases at J, with 7 bases between. The DNA of the CDR3 is TGTGCCAGCAGTGGGACAGCTAATTCACCCCTCCACTTT. This gives the protein CASSGTANSPLHF.

This chain links TRBV28 with TRBJ2-3; D is perhaps TRBD1 (7 bases). This CDR3 spans 15 amino acids. CDR1 is MDHEN, CDR2 SYDVKM, per germline. Trimming took 6 bases from V and 4 from J, leaving 17 bases between them. The CDR3 DNA follows: TGTGCCAGCAGGCGACAGGGAGGAGGTGCAGATACGCAGTATTTT. It codes for CASRRQGGGADTQYF.